This T cell receptor beta chain emerged from a study of blood T cells in healthy people across ages. Study-wide results and limits: Per million T cells, TCR beta diversity dropped roughly linearly as age increased.

The CDR3 spans 16 residues. Trimming stripped 6 bases from V and 5 bases from J, with 22 bases between. Collection of ten milliliters of peripheral blood was performed for each donor. As regards this clonotype: Its specificity is not known.

Alongside a J-beta primer mix, a sample-barcoded 5' primer served in a second PCR lasting roughly 6 to 12 cycles. A tag from a template-switch adaptor with 12 random nucleotides marked each cDNA molecule. Individual samples furnished no less than 2.5 million CDR3-containing paired-end reads apiece. TCRdb redid the calling of the 5' RACE reads with MiXCR, one entry per CDR3 protein. There are about 670,000 distinct CDR3 sequences in the sample; under 65% occur only once, and about 14% lies in the top ten. Source material: blood. The J gene is TRBJ2-5, the V gene TRBV12-3 or TRBV12-4, with no clear D. The TCR was taken from a woman aged 80 or over in good health. The CDR3 DNA sequence: TGTGCCAGCAGCCCGGGTCCTAGTTATTCTGCGGAGACCCAGTACTTC. Protein sequence: CASSPGPSYSAETQYF.